One sample yielded the 29 T cell receptor beta chains listed below, sequenced in a study of human T cells and chemical hapten exposure. Described time point: patch test 1, 2 weeks after DPC sensitization. Treatment given: therapeutic diphenylcyclopropenone sensitization with weekly scalp DPC. Each CDR3 protein is one row after TCRdb ran MiXCR on the RACE reads. The top ten clones hold around 2% of a sample with 370,000 or so distinct CDR3 sequences, roughly 4.8% of them seen once. The sample here was whole blood, taken in connection with sensitization to the hapten diphenylcyclopropenone (DPC). The receptors were sampled from a woman in her 50s with alopecia areata. Some clones in this sample may be carry-over from other donors' samples.

This clonotype was counted at least ten times. The V and J genes are TRBV5-1 and TRBJ2-5; TRBD2 agrees at 8 bases. CDR1 is SGHRS, CDR2 YFSETQ, per germline. V shed 4 bases, J shed 5 bases, and the junction held 7 bases outside the gene matches. CDR3 length equals 14 residues. For the CDR3, the DNA is TGCGCCAGCAGCCCACGACCGGGAGGGGAGACCCAGTACTTC. It specifies CASSPRPGGETQYF.

This clonotype was counted a few times. This chain connects TRBV12-3 or TRBV12-4 to TRBJ1-4; D not certain. The CDR3 is 11 residues long. Trimming pared 1 base from V and 7 bases from J, leaving 1 base between. The CDR3 spells CASSLVEKLFF. CDR3 coding DNA: TGTGCCAGCAGTTTAGTTGAAAAACTGTTTTTT.

This clonotype was seen repeatedly, ten times or more. The chain employs TRBV18 and TRBJ1-2, with D unclear. The CDR3 loop spans 15 amino acids. V was cut by 3 bases and J by 2 bases, with 13 bases left in between. The V gene's germline CDR1 is KGHSH and CDR2 LQKENI. The CDR3 coding sequence is TGTGCCAGCTCACCGAGCGACATACTCAACTATGGCTACACCTTC. Protein sequence: CASSPSDILNYGYTF.

This clonotype was seen at least ten times. The chain uses TRBV12-3 or TRBV12-4 and TRBJ2-7, with D tentatively TRBD1 or TRBD2 (6 bases each). This CDR3 spans 15 amino acids. V was cut by 2 bases and J by 2 bases, with 13 bases left in between. For the CDR3, the DNA is TGTGCCAGCAGTTTAAGGAGGGGGGCCCCCTACGAGCAGTACTTC. Its translation is CASSLRRGAPYEQYF.

This chain connects TRBV2 to TRBJ1-2; maybe TRBD1 (5 bases). V dropped 0 bases and J dropped 5 bases, with 7 bases sitting between them. Germline CDR1 and CDR2: SNHLY and FYNNEI. The CDR3 totals 13 residues. The CDR3 bases are TGTGCCAGCAGTGAAGCGGGGCAGTATGGCTACACCTTC. This gives the protein CASSEAGQYGYTF.

This clonotype was seen many times. This sequence joins TRBV2 and TRBJ1-5; 9 nucleotides agree with TRBD1. The CDR3 is 13 residues long. Unmatched junction bases numbered 5, after V lost 6 bases and J lost 8 bases. CDR1 is SNHLY and CDR2 is FYNNEI in the germline V gene. Written as DNA, the CDR3 is TGTGCCAGCAGGACGACAGGGGGTAAGCCCCAGCATTTT. Translating gives CASRTTGGKPQHF.

The V and J genes are TRBV19 and TRBJ2-1; TRBD2 agrees at 10 bases. CDR3 length equals 16 residues. CDR1 is LNHDA and CDR2 is SQIVND in the germline V gene (reference sequence). Trimming took 1 base from V and 6 from J; bases not matched to a gene: 6. CDR3 in DNA: TGTGCCAGTAGTATAGGCCCGGGACTAGCGTCCAATGAGCAGTTCTTC. Translated: CASSIGPGLASNEQFF.

The V call is TRBV24-1, the J call TRBJ2-3, with 13 bases matching TRBD2. CDR3 length: 20 residues. Germline-derived CDR1 and CDR2 are KGHDR and SFDVKD. V dropped 2 bases and J dropped 0; count of bases not matched to a gene: 10. CDR3 in DNA: TGTGCCACCAGTGATTCCTCGGGACTAGCGGGGCCTCCTAGCACAGATACGCAGTATTTT. Its translation is CATSDSSGLAGPPSTDTQYF.

This clonotype was observed many times. CDR3 loop: CASSLDMEAFF. Here the CDR3 DNA reads TGTGCCAGCAGCTTAGACATGGAAGCTTTCTTT. This rearrangement joins TRBV7-9 to TRBJ1-1; the D is unclear. This CDR3 is built from 11 residues. V was trimmed by 1 base and J by 8 bases, leaving 5 bases between them. Germline values: CDR1 SEHNR, CDR2 FQNEAQ (reference sequence). Combining the CDR3 with reference TRBV7-9 and TRBJ1-1 gives the whole variable domain DTGVSQNPRHKITKRGQNVTFRCDPISEHNRLYWYRQTLGQGPEFLTYFQNEAQLEKSRLLSDRFSAERPKGSFSTLEIQRTEQGDSAMYLCASSLDMEAFFGQGTRLTVV.

This clonotype was detected only a few times. The genes are TRBV6-5 and TRBJ1-6, with TRBD1 matching 9 bases. Germline CDR1 MNHEY, CDR2 SVGAGI. This CDR3 spans 15 amino acids. Trimming removed 4 bases from V and 8 bases from J; junction bases left unmatched: 6. The DNA for the CDR3 is TGTGCCAGCAGTTCAGCCGGGACAGGGTATTCACCCCTCCACTTT. Its translation: CASSSAGTGYSPLHF.

The chain has TRBV11-2 and TRBJ2-5, with D possibly TRBD1 on 6 matching bases. Per the germline V gene, CDR1 is SGHAT and CDR2 is FQNNGV. The CDR3 length is 15 residues. V lost 5 bases and J 3 bases, leaving 16 bases between the germline ends. CDR3 in DNA: TGTGCCAGCAGCCGCTACAGGGCCCCAGAAGAGACCCAGTACTTC. Its translation is CASSRYRAPEETQYF.

This clonotype showed up just a few times. V is TRBV18 and J is TRBJ2-1; D is perhaps TRBD1 (5 bases). This CDR3 has 14 amino acids. Germline CDR1 and CDR2: KGHSH and LQKENI. V was shortened by 4 bases and J by 7 bases, with 14 bases between the two germline ends. The DNA of the CDR3 is TGTGCCAGCTCACTTGAACGTCAGGGTAATGAGCAGTTCTTC. It specifies CASSLERQGNEQFF.

This clonotype was counted many times. V usage is TRBV4-2 and J usage is TRBJ2-6, with D perhaps matching TRBD2 (6 bases). Trimming took 0 bases from V and 2 from J, leaving 11 bases between them. Germline assignment: CDR1 LGHNA and CDR2 YNFKEQ. This CDR3 comprises 17 residues. The CDR3 DNA reads as TGTGCCAGCAGCCAAGACGTGGGGGGAGCTGGGGCCAACGTCCTGACTTTC. Protein: CASSQDVGGAGANVLTF.

In its sample, this clonotype was seen many times. The chain has TRBV6-5 and TRBJ1-2; D is uncertain. V lost 3 bases to trimming and J lost 4 bases, with 15 bases between them. The CDR3 sequence is 15 residues long. From germline, CDR1 is MNHEY and CDR2 SVGAGI. CDR3 amino acids: CASSYSSGSGYGYTF. The DNA for the CDR3 is TGTGCCAGCAGTTATTCGTCGGGGTCGGGCTATGGCTACACCTTC.

This clonotype was observed many times. The J gene is TRBJ2-1, the V gene TRBV7-2; no definite D call. Per the germline V gene, CDR1 is SGHTA and CDR2 is FQGNSA. V was pared by 2 bases and J by 10 bases, with 12 bases between. CDR3 length: 13 amino acids. The CDR3 DNA is TGTGCCAGCAGCTTAAGATTGCTCCCGGAGCAGTTCTTC. Translated, it gives CASSLRLLPEQFF.

In its sample, this clonotype was seen many times. This chain links TRBV4-2 with TRBJ2-7; D might be TRBD2 (6 bases). The CDR3 runs 13 residues. The germline CDR1 and CDR2 sequences are LGHNA and YNFKEQ. Between the trimmed V and J ends, which lost 4 bases and 2 bases, there was a span of 9 bases. Written as DNA, the CDR3 is TGTGCCAGCAGCCCCCGACTAGCCTACGAGCAGTACTTC. Translated: CASSPRLAYEQYF.

This chain connects TRBV12-3 or TRBV12-4 to TRBJ1-2, with D unclear. Trimming cost V 6 bases and J 0 bases, with 14 bases left between them. The CDR3 sequence is 15 residues long. CDR3 bases: TGTGCCAGCAGCGGAGAGGGCCCCGCTAACTATGGCTACACCTTC. This sequence encodes CASSGEGPANYGYTF.

This clonotype was picked up many times. The chain is built from TRBV19 and TRBJ2-1; 7 positions match TRBD2. Germline V CDR1 and CDR2: LNHDA, SQIVND (reference sequence). The CDR3 has 15 amino acids. V was pared by 5 bases and J by 0 bases, with 4 bases of the junction left unmatched. CDR3 DNA sequence: TGTGCCAGTAGTCAAGCGGGAAGCTCCTACAATGAGCAGTTCTTC. Residues: CASSQAGSSYNEQFF. The whole variable domain, remainder taken from reference TRBV19 and TRBJ2-1, is DGGITQSPKYLFRKEGQNVTLSCEQNLNHDAMYWYRQDPGQGLRLIYYSQIVNDFQKGDIAEGYSVSREKKESFPLTVTSAQKNPTAFYLCASSQAGSSYNEQFFGPGTRLTVL.

As DNA, the CDR3 is TGTGCCAGCAGCCACACGGCTCCTCGTGAGGCCCTCCACTTT. It specifies CASSHTAPREALHF. V is TRBV6-1 and J is TRBJ1-6; no definite D call. V lost 6 bases and J lost 14, with 20 bases in between. Germline V gene data show CDR1 as MNHNS and CDR2 as SASEGT. The CDR3 is 14 amino acids.

This clonotype has a count of ten or more. This chain connects TRBV4-3 to TRBJ2-3; D is possibly TRBD1 (5 bases). Germline V gene sequence: CDR1 LGHNA, CDR2 YSLEER. The CDR3 runs to 15 residues. V was shortened by 3 bases and J by 2 bases, with 12 bases between the two germline ends. The CDR3 region is CASSQRPGLTDTQYF. In nucleotides, the CDR3 is TGCGCCAGCAGCCAGCGTCCAGGGCTCACAGATACGCAGTATTTT.

This clonotype occurred many times. This chain joins TRBV10-1 and TRBJ1-1; D is ambiguous. This CDR3 spans 15 amino acids. The germline V and J ends were trimmed by 7 bases and 3 bases, with 18 bases remaining between them. Germline CDR1 and CDR2: WNHNN and SYGVQD (reference sequence). The CDR3 DNA follows: TGCGCCAGCAAGGGTAGGGAGGCTGCGGACACTGAAGCTTTCTTT. This translates into CASKGREAADTEAFF.

This clonotype turned up a few times. The CDR3 DNA reads as TGTGCCAGCAGCGTAGTTTTAACCGGGGAGCTGTTTTTT. Its protein is CASSVVLTGELFF. The V call is TRBV9, the J call TRBJ2-2; D gene uncertain. V lost 0 bases, J lost 5 bases, and 5 bases lay in between. Per the germline V gene, CDR1 is SGDLS and CDR2 is YYNGEE. The CDR3 is made up of 13 amino acids.

The table lists this clonotype with many counts. The rearrangement joins TRBV30 to TRBJ2-1; 10 bases fit TRBD2. The CDR3 has 15 amino acids. The V gene's germline CDR1 is GTSNPN and CDR2 SVGIG (reference sequence). Trimming at V came to 2 bases and at J to 7 bases, leaving 8 bases not matched to a gene. The CDR3 nucleotides read TGTGCCTGGAGTCCGCTAGCGGGAGTGAGGAATGAGCAGTTCTTC. Translating it yields CAWSPLAGVRNEQFF.

In this sample, this clonotype turned up a few times. The chain employs TRBV20-1 and TRBJ1-1; D unresolved. Germline values: CDR1 DFQATT, CDR2 SNEGSKA (reference sequence). This CDR3 region has 13 residues. Trimming left V 0 bases short and J 10 bases short, with 15 bases between. The CDR3 DNA sequence: TGCAGTGCTAGAGATTGGGCTTATGGGCTAGCTTTCTTT. Translating gives CSARDWAYGLAFF.

This clonotype has just a few counts. The chain employs TRBV2 and TRBJ2-3; D is uncertain. Germline V gene lookup returns CDR1 SNHLY and CDR2 FYNNEI. The CDR3 contains 14 residues. Trimming shortened V by 4 bases and J by 2 bases, and 10 bases separated the two germline ends. The CDR3 DNA sequence: TGTGCCAGCAGTGTCTCGACTCTCACAGATACGCAGTATTTT. Translating gives CASSVSTLTDTQYF. Supplemented by reference TRBV2 and TRBJ2-3, the full variable domain reads EPEVTQTPSHQVTQMGQEVILRCVPISNHLYFYWYRQILGQKVEFLVSFYNNEISEKSEIFDDQFSVERPDGSNFTLKIRSTKLEDSAMYFCASSVSTLTDTQYFGPGTRLTVL.

This clonotype was seen ten or more times. V gene TRBV27 combines with J gene TRBJ2-5; TRBD2 aligns across 9 bases. The germline V gene has CDR1 MNHEY and CDR2 SMNVEV (reference sequence). This CDR3 contains 16 residues. The V gene end was trimmed by 4 bases and the J gene end by 6 bases; junction bases not matched to a gene: 12. As DNA, the CDR3 is TGTGCCAGCAGTTCAACCCGAGTAGCGGGAGTACAGACCCAGTACTTC. This gives the protein CASSSTRVAGVQTQYF.

There are many counts of this clonotype. The chain has TRBV29-1 and TRBJ2-3, with 9 bases fitting TRBD2. CDR1 is SQVTM, CDR2 ANQGSEA, per germline. The length of the CDR3 is 14 residues. CDR3 protein: CACWREGLTDTQYF. DNA for the CDR3: TGCGCGTGCTGGCGGGAGGGCCTAACAGATACGCAGTATTTT.

V gene TRBV2 combines with J gene TRBJ2-3; 9 bases match TRBD1. The CDR3 sequence is 13 residues long. Germline CDR1 is SNHLY and CDR2 is FYNNEI. Trimming cost V 8 bases and J 6 bases; bases outside gene matches: 6. CDR3 in amino acids: CASWTGEFDTQYF. The CDR3 nucleotides read TGTGCCAGCTGGACAGGGGAATTTGATACGCAGTATTTT.

This clonotype was seen repeatedly, ten times or more. This chain links TRBV29-1 with TRBJ2-1, with D unclear. Per the germline V gene, CDR1 is SQVTM and CDR2 is ANQGSEA. Trimming cost V 5 bases and J 4 bases, with 3 bases left between them. The CDR3 loop spans 10 amino acids. CDR3 nucleotide sequence: TGCAGCGTTTGGTACAATGAGCAGTTCTTC. It translates to CSVWYNEQFF.